Listed here are 14 T cell receptor beta chains from one sample, sequenced in a study of blood T cell repertoires in COVID-19. Sequencing used immunoSEQ multiplex PCR; TCRdb keeps in-frame clones, though not all of them. Of 120,000 to 150,000 clones in the sample, about 88% were seen once. Sample: peripheral blood. The receptors here all came from a human donor with COVID-19, enrolled during active disease. The donor label of this sample is uncertain.

V and J are TRBV28 and TRBJ2-5; 9 bases agree with TRBD1. From germline, CDR1 is MDHEN and CDR2 SYDVKM. CDR3 length: 21 amino acids. Germline trimming cut 4 bases from V and 1 base from J; bases unmatched to any gene: 22. CDR3 DNA: TGTGCCAGCAGTTCCGGGGGAACGGGACAGGGTGGTTGGTTTGCCCAAGAGACCCAGTACTTC. This codes for CASSSGGTGQGGWFAQETQYF.

There are a few counts of this clone. The chain has TRBV3-1 (or the pseudogene TRBV3-2) and TRBJ2-7; 7 nucleotides line up with TRBD1. Germline CDR1 reads LGHDT; CDR2 reads YNNKEL (reference sequence). Trimming at V came to 4 bases and at J to 5 bases, leaving 8 bases not matched to a gene. This CDR3 region has 14 residues. The CDR3 sequence is CASSLLTGQDEQYF. CDR3 coding DNA: TGTGCCAGCAGCCTCCTGACAGGGCAGGACGAGCAGTACTTC.

This chain connects TRBV3-1 (or the pseudogene TRBV3-2) to TRBJ2-1; TRBD2 matches at 10 bases. The germline CDR1 and CDR2 sequences are LGHDT and YNNKEL (reference sequence). After removal of 4 bases from V and 3 bases from J, the junction contained 6 bases not matched to a gene. This CDR3 spans 16 amino acids. The CDR3 DNA follows: TGTGCCAGCAGCCGCGACACTAGCGGGAACTACAATGAGCAGTTCTTC. Residues: CASSRDTSGNYNEQFF.

Concerning this clone itself: The sample contains more than one DNA sequence encoding this CDR3. The chain carries TRBV11-3 and TRBJ2-5; D is unclear. Trimming shortened V by 5 bases and J by 5 bases, and 6 bases separated the two germline ends. Per the germline V gene, CDR1 is SGHNT and CDR2 is YENEEA. The CDR3 is made up of 11 amino acids. DNA for the CDR3: TGTGCCAGCAGCCTCCGGGAGACCCAGTACTTC. Amino acid sequence: CASSLRETQYF.

The chain couples TRBV6-5 to TRBJ2-1, with 9 bases that match TRBD2. The length of the CDR3 is 15 residues. V was clipped by 10 bases and J by 7 bases; unmatched bases: 14. Germline V gives CDR1 MNHEY, CDR2 SVGAGI. CDR3: CATETYELAGNEQFF. The CDR3 DNA reads TGTGCCACCGAAACCTACGAACTAGCGGGTAATGAGCAGTTCTTC.

The chain combines TRBV6-5 with TRBJ1-1; 8 nucleotides align to TRBD1. With 5 bases clipped from V and 4 bases from J, the junction kept 6 bases outside the gene matches. The CDR3 runs 14 residues. CDR1 is MNHEY, CDR2 SVGAGI, per germline. The CDR3, as DNA: TGTGCCAGCAGTCCAACAGGGGGGGGCACTGAAGCTTTCTTT. Translated, it gives CASSPTGGGTEAFF.

The chain is built from TRBV21-1 and TRBJ2-5; TRBD1 reflects the table's D call only, with no check against the DNA. TRBV21-1 is an annotated pseudogene. CDR3 length: 15 amino acids. CDR3 residues: CASTPALRQQETQYF. Here the CDR3 DNA reads TGTGCCAGCACCCCGGCCCTGCGACAGCAAGAGACCCAGTACTTC.

The chain is built from TRBV5-4 and TRBJ1-1, with D perhaps matching TRBD1 (5 bases). V lost 0 bases, J lost 4 bases, and 10 bases lay in between. The length of the CDR3 is 14 residues. Germline lookup yields CDR1 SGHNT and CDR2 YYREEE (reference sequence). The CDR3 coding sequence is TGTGCCAGCAGCTTGGAGGAGGGGATCACTGAAGCTTTCTTT. Amino acid sequence: CASSLEEGITEAFF. The variable domain in full, completed from reference TRBV5-4 and TRBJ1-1, reads ETGVTQSPTHLIKTRGQQVTLRCSSQSGHNTVSWYQQALGQGPQFIFQYYREEENGRGNFPPRFSGLQFPNYSSELNVNALELDDSALYLCASSLEEGITEAFFGQGTRLTVV.

The CDR3 spells CASSEQGGRGGEEQFF. The CDR3 DNA reads TGCGCCAGCAGCGAACAGGGGGGTCGTGGAGGGGAAGAGCAGTTCTTC. The V and J genes are TRBV5-1 and TRBJ2-1; 8 positions match TRBD1. The CDR3 totals 16 residues. After removal of 4 bases from V and 10 bases from J, the junction contained 16 bases not matched to a gene. CDR1 and CDR2 (germline): SGHRS, YFSETQ.

The chain is built from TRBV28 and TRBJ1-4; the D is unclear. The germline V and J ends were trimmed by 3 bases and 3 bases, with 8 bases remaining between them. The CDR3 runs to 14 residues. CDR1 is MDHEN, CDR2 SYDVKM, per germline. CDR3 nucleotide sequence: TGTGCCAGCAGTTTCTGGTCGGCTAATGAAAAACTGTTTTTT. Its translation: CASSFWSANEKLFF.

This rearrangement joins TRBV10-3 to TRBJ2-4, with D possibly matching TRBD2 (5 bases). The V gene lost 0 bases and the J gene lost 3 bases, with 9 bases spanning the gap. The V gene's germline CDR1 is ENHRY and CDR2 SYGVKD. The CDR3 runs 15 residues. The chain's CDR3 is CAISESQRGKNIQYF. DNA of the CDR3: TGTGCCATCAGTGAGTCCCAACGGGGCAAAAACATTCAGTACTTC.

The gene calls are TRBV4-1 and TRBJ2-7, with a weak D call TRBD1 (5 bases). V was cut by 1 base and J by 2 bases, with 12 bases left in between. This CDR3 is 15 amino acids long. Germline values: CDR1 MGHRA, CDR2 YSYEKL. This CDR3 reads CASSQGQGVPYEQYF. The CDR3 DNA sequence: TGCGCCAGCAGCCAAGGGCAGGGTGTCCCCTACGAGCAGTACTTC.

The CDR3 nucleotides read TGCGCCAGCAGCCCTAAGGACAGGGTCTATGGCTACACCTTC. Translated, it gives CASSPKDRVYGYTF. V usage is TRBV5-1 and J usage is TRBJ1-2, with 8 bases matching TRBD1. Germline-derived CDR1 and CDR2 are SGHRS and YFSETQ. V shed 4 bases, J shed 4 bases, and the junction held 6 bases outside the gene matches. This CDR3 contains 14 residues. The full variable domain, its missing parts supplied by reference TRBV5-1 and TRBJ1-2, is KAGVTQTPRYLIKTRGQQVTLSCSPISGHRSVSWYQQTPGQGLQFLFEYFSETQRNKGNFPGRFSGRQFSNSRSEMNVSTLELGDSALYLCASSPKDRVYGYTFGSGTRLTVV.

The chain combines TRBV19 with TRBJ2-1; 10 bases match TRBD2. The CDR3 is made up of 13 amino acids. The V segment lost 11 bases and the J segment 6 bases; nucleotides outside the gene matches: 7. Germline-derived CDR1 and CDR2 are LNHDA and SQIVND (reference sequence). The CDR3 here is CASGLAAINEQFF. In DNA form, the CDR3 reads TGTGCCTCTGGACTAGCGGCGATCAATGAGCAGTTCTTC.